This record concerns one T cell receptor beta chain sequence. Its antigen remains unidentified. The data were taken from a study of cytomegalovirus exposure and HLA in healthy donors. The CDR3 runs 12 residues. Between the trimmed V and J ends, which lost 1 base and 5 bases, there was a span of 5 bases. Germline-derived CDR1 and CDR2 are MNHNS and SASEGT. PCR primers comprised 60 Vbeta and 13 Jbeta primers. This table comes from immunoSEQ multiplex PCR, and its TCRdb copy is limited to in-frame clones, with some not included. The profile shows 120,000 or so clones, over 9.5% of them singletons. Whole-study findings and limits: A classifier reportedly called cytomegalovirus status with high sensitivity and specificity.

The rearrangement joins TRBV6-1 to TRBJ2-5; D unresolved. This TCR was sampled from a woman aged 18-30 years in good health and CMV-seropositive. The source material was PBMCs. This CDR3 is CASSEVRETQYF. CDR3 in DNA: TGTGCCAGCAGTGAAGTGAGGGAGACCCAGTACTTC.